This is a list of T cell receptor beta chains from one sample in a study of shared clonotypes between healthy human individuals. Libraries were prepared by immunoSEQ multiplex PCR; TCRdb keeps only in-frame clonotypes and omits some of them. This table holds about 2.4 million clones, around nine tenths found once. Sequencing input: naive CD4+ T cells sorted from blood. The receptors shown here come from a man between 18 and 29 years old in good health. CDR3s include the opening cysteine and the closing phenylalanine or tryptophan. Fields, in order: clone size, V gene, J gene, D gene, CDR3 protein, CDR3 DNA. A D gene is named only where the DNA matches it firmly. Expanded clones get a size class; other rows say once, few or many, or leave the size out.

abundance: .; v_gene: TRBV5-4; j_gene: TRBJ2-7; d_gene: .; CDR3aa: CASSFLTYEQYF; CDR3nt: TGTGCCAGCAGCTTTTTAACCTACGAGCAGTACTTC
abundance: .; v_gene: TRBV19; j_gene: TRBJ1-5; d_gene: TRBD1; CDR3aa: CASSRQGGNQPQHF; CDR3nt: TGTGCCAGTAGTCGACAGGGGGGCAATCAGCCCCAGCATTTT
abundance: .; v_gene: TRBV7-2; j_gene: TRBJ2-2; d_gene: .; CDR3aa: CATPSGSDPIGELFF; CDR3nt: TGTGCCACCCCCTCGGGTAGCGACCCTATCGGGGAGCTGTTTTTT
abundance: few; v_gene: TRBV7-9; j_gene: TRBJ1-5; d_gene: .; CDR3aa: CASSLAGEQPQHF; CDR3nt: TGTGCCAGCAGCTTAGCCGGGGAACAGCCCCAGCATTTT
abundance: .; v_gene: TRBV14; j_gene: TRBJ2-2; d_gene: TRBD1; CDR3aa: CASSQVYVTGALTGELFF; CDR3nt: TGTGCCAGCAGCCAAGTATACGTGACAGGGGCCTTAACCGGGGAGCTGTTTTTT
abundance: once; v_gene: TRBV20-1; j_gene: TRBJ1-2; d_gene: .; CDR3aa: CSASRQAGYTF; CDR3nt: TGCAGTGCTTCCCGACAGGCTGGCTACACCTTC
abundance: .; v_gene: TRBV5-1; j_gene: TRBJ2-5; d_gene: .; CDR3aa: CASSAGASGFQETQYF; CDR3nt: TGCGCCAGCAGCGCAGGGGCTAGCGGTTTTCAAGAGACCCAGTACTTC
abundance: .; v_gene: TRBV7-2; j_gene: TRBJ2-7; d_gene: .; CDR3aa: CASSLGRAGEQYF; CDR3nt: TGTGCCAGCAGCTTAGGCAGGGCAGGGGAGCAGTACTTC
abundance: .; v_gene: TRBV5-6; j_gene: TRBJ1-2; d_gene: .; CDR3aa: CASTLGRGIYGYTF; CDR3nt: TGTGCCAGCACCCTGGGAAGGGGTATCTATGGCTACACCTTC
abundance: .; v_gene: TRBV6-6; j_gene: TRBJ2-5; d_gene: .; CDR3aa: CASSDPRREETQYF; CDR3nt: TGTGCCAGCTCAGACCCCAGGCGGGAAGAGACCCAGTACTTC
abundance: .; v_gene: TRBV10-1; j_gene: TRBJ2-7; d_gene: .; CDR3aa: CASSTGTPLDEQYF; CDR3nt: TGCGCCAGCAGTACCGGGACCCCTCTCGACGAGCAGTACTTC
abundance: .; v_gene: TRBV6-5; j_gene: TRBJ1-3; d_gene: .; CDR3aa: CASSYEGAPGNTIYF; CDR3nt: TGTGCCAGCAGTTACGAAGGGGCGCCTGGAAACACCATATATTTT
abundance: .; v_gene: TRBV6-6; j_gene: TRBJ2-5; d_gene: .; CDR3aa: CASSYSVGVDAQYF; CDR3nt: TGTGCCAGCAGTTACTCGGTTGGGGTGGATGCCCAGTACTTC
abundance: .; v_gene: TRBV18; j_gene: TRBJ2-7; d_gene: TRBD1; CDR3aa: CASSPVGQGYYEQYF; CDR3nt: TGTGCCAGCTCACCAGTAGGACAGGGGTACTACGAGCAGTACTTC
abundance: .; v_gene: TRBV11-2; j_gene: TRBJ2-4; d_gene: .; CDR3aa: CASSVAFPLRGTKNIQYF; CDR3nt: TGTGCCAGCAGCGTAGCCTTTCCTCTTAGGGGTACCAAAAACATTCAGTACTTC
abundance: .; v_gene: TRBV18; j_gene: TRBJ2-7; d_gene: .; CDR3aa: CASSLNTYEQYF; CDR3nt: TGTGCCAGCTCACTCAACACCTACGAGCAGTACTTC
abundance: .; v_gene: TRBV9; j_gene: TRBJ2-3; d_gene: .; CDR3aa: CASPSDSTDTQYF; CDR3nt: TGTGCCAGCCCTAGCGATAGCACAGATACGCAGTATTTT
abundance: .; v_gene: TRBV6-1; j_gene: TRBJ2-2; d_gene: TRBD2; CDR3aa: CASSGLGGVSTGELFF; CDR3nt: TGTGCCAGCAGTGGCCTTGGGGGGGTGAGCACCGGGGAGCTGTTTTTT
abundance: .; v_gene: TRBV28; j_gene: TRBJ1-2; d_gene: .; CDR3aa: CASSSTLSPYGYTF; CDR3nt: TGTGCCAGCAGTTCCACACTATCGCCCTATGGCTACACCTTC
abundance: .; v_gene: TRBV10-1; j_gene: TRBJ2-2; d_gene: .; CDR3aa: CASSETGQPNTGELFF; CDR3nt: TGCGCCAGCAGTGAAACGGGACAACCGAACACCGGGGAGCTGTTTTTT
abundance: .; v_gene: TRBV6-6; j_gene: TRBJ2-6; d_gene: TRBD1; CDR3aa: CASSYGTAGANVLTF; CDR3nt: TGTGCCAGCAGTTACGGGACAGCCGGGGCCAACGTCCTGACTTTC
abundance: .; v_gene: TRBV7-9; j_gene: TRBJ1-3; d_gene: TRBD1; CDR3aa: CASSSGQTSGNTIYF; CDR3nt: TGTGCCAGCAGCTCGGGACAGACCTCTGGAAACACCATATATTTT
abundance: .; v_gene: TRBV5-1; j_gene: TRBJ1-2; d_gene: .; CDR3aa: CASSPPEGYGYTF; CDR3nt: TGCGCCAGCAGCCCCCCAGAGGGCTATGGCTACACCTTC
abundance: .; v_gene: TRBV6-5; j_gene: TRBJ1-5; d_gene: .; CDR3aa: CASRRDTNQPQHF; CDR3nt: TGTGCCAGCAGACGGGACACCAATCAGCCCCAGCATTTT
abundance: .; v_gene: TRBV28; j_gene: TRBJ2-2; d_gene: TRBD2; CDR3aa: CASGPGGLAANTGELFF; CDR3nt: TGTGCCAGCGGCCCGGGGGGACTAGCGGCGAACACCGGGGAGCTGTTTTTT
abundance: .; v_gene: TRBV11-2; j_gene: TRBJ2-2; d_gene: .; CDR3aa: CASSATSSVGELFF; CDR3nt: TGTGCCAGCAGCGCCACGTCTAGCGTCGGGGAGCTGTTTTTT
abundance: .; v_gene: TRBV7-8; j_gene: TRBJ1-1; d_gene: TRBD1; CDR3aa: CASSRGTANTEAFF; CDR3nt: TGTGCCAGCAGCCGAGGGACAGCAAACACTGAAGCTTTCTTT
abundance: .; v_gene: TRBV5-1; j_gene: TRBJ2-6; d_gene: .; CDR3aa: CASSSTGRAGANVLTF; CDR3nt: TGCGCCAGCAGCTCAACAGGGAGGGCTGGGGCCAACGTCCTGACTTTC
abundance: .; v_gene: TRBV6-5; j_gene: TRBJ1-6; d_gene: TRBD1; CDR3aa: CASSYLGQETSLHF; CDR3nt: TGTGCCAGCAGTTACCTGGGACAGGAAACATCCCTCCACTTT
abundance: .; v_gene: TRBV20-1; j_gene: TRBJ2-7; d_gene: .; CDR3aa: CSATGIYEQYF; CDR3nt: TGCAGTGCTACCGGTATTTACGAGCAGTACTTC
abundance: .; v_gene: TRBV6-1; j_gene: TRBJ1-5; d_gene: .; CDR3aa: CASSGIGYLGNQPQHF; CDR3nt: TGTGCCAGCAGTGGCATCGGGTACCTAGGGAATCAGCCCCAGCATTTT
abundance: once; v_gene: TRBV27; j_gene: TRBJ2-2; d_gene: TRBD2; CDR3aa: CASSLYKGPAGAGELFF; CDR3nt: TGTGCCAGCAGTTTATATAAGGGCCCGGCGGGAGCCGGGGAGCTGTTTTTT
abundance: .; v_gene: TRBV5-6; j_gene: TRBJ2-7; d_gene: .; CDR3aa: CASSLWASSDYEQYF; CDR3nt: TGTGCCAGCAGCTTGTGGGCTAGCTCCGACTACGAGCAGTACTTC